Given below is one TCR beta chain in context. Its antigen has not been determined. The input lacks base qualities; no much larger clone sits a single base away. This specimen belongs to a study of T cells in Graves' hyperthyroidism and ophthalmopathy (dated by TCRdb to about 2019). Study-wide context: Peripheral blood was sampled at the time of initial diagnosis, prior to any treatment. The 95 to 100 discovery patients were randomly divided into training and test sets at a 7:3 ratio. According to the paper, TCR Vbeta CDR3 sequencing was carried out on about 140 peripheral blood samples, which came from fewer than 50 ophthalmopathy, 75 or so hyperthyroidism and some 17 progressor patients. In over five Graves' hyperthyroidism patients, the study also compared T-cell repertoires from thyroid tissue with T-cell repertoires from blood. An independent validation cohort of around 19 hyperthyroidism patients and 17 patients who later progressed to ophthalmopathy tested prospective prediction of ophthalmopathy. To identify distinguishing TCR V-J signatures, a discovery cohort of 90 to 100 patients was used, comprising 40 to 45 with Graves' ophthalmopathy and around 60 with stable Graves' hyperthyroidism. After sampling, hyperthyroidism patients received methimazole starting at 30 mg daily, and ophthalmopathy patients received high-dose intravenous methylprednisolone. Paper-wide results and their limitations: Most expanded thyroid clonotypes (frequency above 0.001) were also detected in blood, a finding suggesting that blood repertoires may reflect thyroid immune responses. A 13 V-J signature model separated ophthalmopathy from stable hyperthyroidism, with around 91% sensitivity and approximately 81% specificity in cross-validation and 80%/75% in testing. During validation, the model predicted progression to ophthalmopathy a median of approximately 6.5 months ahead of onset, with approximately 70% sensitivity and 72% to 80% specificity. Sample size was not statistically predetermined, and blinding of investigators to group allocation was not performed.

Including cysteine and phenylalanine, the CDR3 has 17 amino acids. The DNA shown is the 51-base CDR3, in frame from base 1. The germline V gene (reference sequence) gives CDR1 as DFQATT and CDR2 as SNEGSKA. V lost 6 bases and J lost 1 base; the stretch between them is 23 bases long. In the ophthalmopathy patients, disease was moderately to severely active, with a Clinical Activity Score of 3 or more, a NOSPECS grade of 4 or more, and a duration of less than 3 months. The study excluded patients with uncontrolled infections, other autoimmune diseases, pregnancy or lactation. Diagnoses were established on the basis of clinical symptoms, serum thyroxine and TRAb, thyroid ultrasound, and orbital computed tomography. Ficoll-Paque density gradient centrifugation was used to isolate PBMCs from around 9.1 ml of fresh peripheral blood. Total RNA was extracted using Trizol reagent, and RNA quality was assessed on an Agilent 2100 Bioanalyzer.

TCR beta CDR3 regions were amplified from RNA transcripts. The first round of RT-PCR for the TCR CDR3 was performed with the HTBI primer set and the Qiagen OneStep RT-PCR kit. The libraries were constructed in a second round of multiplex PCR and then size-selected and purified. Libraries were sequenced paired-end with 100 bp reads on an Illumina HiSeq2000. Concerning the study's data processing: SOAPnuke was used to process the raw data, throwing out any read that contained adapters or uncalled bases, had a mean Phred below 15, or lacked an exact constant-primer or identifier match. COPE v1.2.5 was used to merge the high-quality paired reads, and each unique nucleotide sequence was defined as a clonotype. MiTCR v1.1 was used to align the clonotypes against IMGT TRBV, TRBD and TRBJ reference segments. The analysis was restricted to V-J combinations with a frequency above 0.0001, which together covered about 99% of the repertoires. A TCS score was defined as the ratio of F50 (clonal expansion) to E x V (chaos), with BLOSUM62-based TCRdist applied between CDR3 peptides within each V-J. Welch's t-statistics and random forest reduced roughly 530 V-J features to 10 to 15, which were used in a naive Bayes classifier (R e1071). The public sequencing data were trimmed at Q25 with fastp and processed into clonotypes with MiXCR by TCRdb, which kept only in-frame beta chains. Each entry merges the rows of one CDR3 protein and shows their most common DNA and genes. Clone size and V and J calls follow TCRdb, not the original study. The sample yields over 250,000 distinct CDR3 sequences; about 20% were counted once. Around 62% of the sample goes to the ten largest clones.

Material: blood. Recombination joined TRBV20-1 with TRBJ2-3; the D gene is perhaps TRBD1 or TRBD2, as each covers 6 bases. This TCR came from a man aged 30 to 39 with Graves' ophthalmopathy. The DNA is TGCAGTGCAGAAAGCGGTGGTAGTAGGGGGGGCACAGATACGCAGTATTTT. This codes for CSAESGGSRGGTDTQYF.